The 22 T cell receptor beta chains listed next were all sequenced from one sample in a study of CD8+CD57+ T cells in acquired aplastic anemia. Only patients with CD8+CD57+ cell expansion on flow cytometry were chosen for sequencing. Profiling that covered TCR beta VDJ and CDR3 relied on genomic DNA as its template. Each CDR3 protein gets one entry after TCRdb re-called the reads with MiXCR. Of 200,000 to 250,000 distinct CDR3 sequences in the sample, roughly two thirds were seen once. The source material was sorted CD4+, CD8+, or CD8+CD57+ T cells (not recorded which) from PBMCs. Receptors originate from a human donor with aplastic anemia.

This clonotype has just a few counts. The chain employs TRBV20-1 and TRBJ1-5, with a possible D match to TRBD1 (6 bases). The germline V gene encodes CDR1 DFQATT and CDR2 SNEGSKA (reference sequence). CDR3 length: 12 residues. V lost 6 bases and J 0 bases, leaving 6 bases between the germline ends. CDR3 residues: CSAQGSNQPQHF. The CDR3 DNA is TGCAGTGCACAGGGTAGCAATCAGCCCCAGCATTTT.

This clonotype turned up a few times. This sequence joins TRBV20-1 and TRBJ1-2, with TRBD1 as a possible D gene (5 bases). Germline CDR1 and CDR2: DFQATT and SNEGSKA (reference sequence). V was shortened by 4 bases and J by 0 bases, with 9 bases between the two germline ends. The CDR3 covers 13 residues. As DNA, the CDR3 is TGCAGTGCTACCGGGACCTCTAACTATGGCTACACCTTC. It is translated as CSATGTSNYGYTF.

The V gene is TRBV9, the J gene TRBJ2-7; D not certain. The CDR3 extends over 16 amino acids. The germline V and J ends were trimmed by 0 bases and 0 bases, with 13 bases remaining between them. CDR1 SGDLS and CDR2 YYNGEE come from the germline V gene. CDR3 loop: CASSVGLGTNSYEQYF. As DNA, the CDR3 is TGTGCCAGCAGCGTAGGATTAGGCACAAACTCCTACGAGCAGTACTTC.

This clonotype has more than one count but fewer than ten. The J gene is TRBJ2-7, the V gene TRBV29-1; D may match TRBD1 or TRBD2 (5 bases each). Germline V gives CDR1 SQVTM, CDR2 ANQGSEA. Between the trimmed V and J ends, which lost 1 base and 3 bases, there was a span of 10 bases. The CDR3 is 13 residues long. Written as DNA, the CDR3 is TGCAGCGTTGAAGGAGACAGCGGCTACGAGCAGTACTTC. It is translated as CSVEGDSGYEQYF.

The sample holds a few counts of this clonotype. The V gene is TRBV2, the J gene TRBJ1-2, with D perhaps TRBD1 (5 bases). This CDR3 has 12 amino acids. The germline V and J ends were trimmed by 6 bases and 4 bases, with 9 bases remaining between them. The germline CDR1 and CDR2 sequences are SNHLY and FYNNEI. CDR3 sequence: CASRPGTYGYTF. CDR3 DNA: TGTGCCAGCAGGCCCGGGACCTATGGCTACACCTTC.

The CDR3, as DNA: TGTGCCAGTAGGTCAGGCTACAATGAGCAGTTCTTC. Its protein is CASRSGYNEQFF. The chain links TRBV19 to TRBJ2-1; D remains unclear. There are 12 residues in the CDR3. Germline assignment: CDR1 LNHDA and CDR2 SQIVND (reference sequence). Trimming shortened V by 6 bases and J by 3 bases, and 6 bases separated the two germline ends.

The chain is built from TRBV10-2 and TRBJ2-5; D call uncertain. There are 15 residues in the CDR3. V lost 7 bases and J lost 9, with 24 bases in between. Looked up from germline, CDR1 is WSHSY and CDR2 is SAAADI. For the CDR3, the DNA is TGCGCCAGCACCCCGAGTTGGGCTAGGGATGGGGCCCAGTACTTC. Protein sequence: CASTPSWARDGAQYF.

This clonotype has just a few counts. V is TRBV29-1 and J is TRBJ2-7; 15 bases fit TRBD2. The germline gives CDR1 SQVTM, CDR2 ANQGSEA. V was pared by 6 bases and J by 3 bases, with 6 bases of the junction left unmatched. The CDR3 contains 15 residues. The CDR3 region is CSVGLAGGFSYEQYF. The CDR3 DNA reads TGCAGCGTCGGACTAGCGGGGGGGTTCAGCTACGAGCAGTACTTC.

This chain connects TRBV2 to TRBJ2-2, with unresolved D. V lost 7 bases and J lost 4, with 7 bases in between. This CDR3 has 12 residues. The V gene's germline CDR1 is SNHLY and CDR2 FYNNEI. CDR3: CASNDATGELFF. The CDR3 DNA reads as TGTGCCAGCAACGACGCCACCGGGGAGCTGTTTTTT.

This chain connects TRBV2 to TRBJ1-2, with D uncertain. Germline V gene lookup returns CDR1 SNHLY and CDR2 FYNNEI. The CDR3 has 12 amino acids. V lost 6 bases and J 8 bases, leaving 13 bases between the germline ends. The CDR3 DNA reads TGTGCCAGCAGCATAACCGACATAGGCTACACCTTC. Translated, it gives CASSITDIGYTF.

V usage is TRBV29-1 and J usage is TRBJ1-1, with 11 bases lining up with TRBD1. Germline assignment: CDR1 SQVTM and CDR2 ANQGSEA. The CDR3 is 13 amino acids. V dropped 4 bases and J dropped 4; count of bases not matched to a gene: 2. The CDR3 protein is CSVADRGPTEAFF. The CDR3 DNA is TGCAGCGTTGCGGACAGGGGGCCCACTGAAGCTTTCTTT.

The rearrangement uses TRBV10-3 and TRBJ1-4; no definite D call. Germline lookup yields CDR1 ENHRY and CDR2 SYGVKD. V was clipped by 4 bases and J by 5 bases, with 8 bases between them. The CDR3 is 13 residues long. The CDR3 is CAISVLTNEKLFF. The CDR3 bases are TGTGCCATCAGTGTACTAACGAATGAAAAACTGTTTTTT.

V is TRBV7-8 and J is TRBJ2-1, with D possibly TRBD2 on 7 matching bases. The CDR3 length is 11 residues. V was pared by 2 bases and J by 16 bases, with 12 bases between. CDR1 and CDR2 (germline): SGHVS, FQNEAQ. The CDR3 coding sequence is TGTGCCAGCAGCTTACGGGGGGCAAACTTCTTC. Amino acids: CASSLRGANFF.

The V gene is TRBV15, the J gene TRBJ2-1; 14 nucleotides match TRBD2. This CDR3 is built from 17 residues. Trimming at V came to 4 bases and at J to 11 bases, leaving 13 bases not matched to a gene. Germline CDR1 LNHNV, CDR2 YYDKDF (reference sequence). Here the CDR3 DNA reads TGTGCCACCAGCAACAATCGCGGCGGGACTAGCGGGGGCAAGCAGTTCTTC. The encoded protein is CATSNNRGGTSGGKQFF.

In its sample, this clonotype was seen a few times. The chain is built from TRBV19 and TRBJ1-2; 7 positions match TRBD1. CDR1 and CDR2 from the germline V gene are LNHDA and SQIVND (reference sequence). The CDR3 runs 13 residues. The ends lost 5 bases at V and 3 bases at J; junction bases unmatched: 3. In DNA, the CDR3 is TGTGCCAGTAGTTCTACAGGGGACTATGGCTACACCTTC. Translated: CASSSTGDYGYTF.

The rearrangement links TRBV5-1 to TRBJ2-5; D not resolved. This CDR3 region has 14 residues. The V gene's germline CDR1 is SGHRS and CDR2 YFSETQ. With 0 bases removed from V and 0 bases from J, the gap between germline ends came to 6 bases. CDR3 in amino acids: CASSLAMYQETQYF. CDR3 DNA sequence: TGCGCCAGCAGCTTGGCCATGTACCAAGAGACCCAGTACTTC.

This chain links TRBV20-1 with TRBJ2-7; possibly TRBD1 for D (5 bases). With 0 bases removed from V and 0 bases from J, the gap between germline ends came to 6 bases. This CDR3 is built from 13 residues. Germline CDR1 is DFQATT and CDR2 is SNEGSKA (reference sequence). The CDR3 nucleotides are TGCAGTGCTAGAGAGGGGCCCTCCTACGAGCAGTACTTC. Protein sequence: CSAREGPSYEQYF.

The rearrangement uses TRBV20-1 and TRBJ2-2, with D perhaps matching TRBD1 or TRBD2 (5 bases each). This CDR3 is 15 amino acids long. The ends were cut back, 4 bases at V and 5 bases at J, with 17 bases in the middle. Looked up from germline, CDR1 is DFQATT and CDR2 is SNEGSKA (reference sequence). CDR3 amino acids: CSAKIPTGRTGELFF. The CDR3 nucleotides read TGCAGTGCTAAAATCCCCACGGGACGGACCGGGGAGCTGTTTTTT.

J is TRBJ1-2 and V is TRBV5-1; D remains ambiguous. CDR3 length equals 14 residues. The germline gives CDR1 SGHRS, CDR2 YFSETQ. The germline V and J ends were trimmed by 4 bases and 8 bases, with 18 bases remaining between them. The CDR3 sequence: CASSPVDSLRGYTF. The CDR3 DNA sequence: TGCGCCAGCAGCCCGGTAGACTCGCTCCGCGGCTACACCTTC.

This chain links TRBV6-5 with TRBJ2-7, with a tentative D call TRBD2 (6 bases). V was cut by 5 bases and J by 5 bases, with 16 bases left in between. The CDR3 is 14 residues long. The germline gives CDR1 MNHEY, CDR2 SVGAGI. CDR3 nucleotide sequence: TGTGCCAGCAGTGAAGGGGACTCCCCCCACGAGCAGTACTTC. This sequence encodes CASSEGDSPHEQYF.

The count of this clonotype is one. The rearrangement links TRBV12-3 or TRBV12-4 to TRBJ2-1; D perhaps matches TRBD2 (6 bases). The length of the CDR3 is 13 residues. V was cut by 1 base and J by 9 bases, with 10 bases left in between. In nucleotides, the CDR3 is TGTGCCAGCAGTTTAGACGGGGGAATTGAGCAGTTCTTC. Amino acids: CASSLDGGIEQFF.

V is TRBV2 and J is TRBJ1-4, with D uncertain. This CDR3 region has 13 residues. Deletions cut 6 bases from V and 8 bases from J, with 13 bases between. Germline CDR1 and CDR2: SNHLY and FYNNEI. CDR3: CASSPGVGEKLFF. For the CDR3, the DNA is TGTGCCAGCAGCCCCGGGGTCGGGGAAAAACTGTTTTTT. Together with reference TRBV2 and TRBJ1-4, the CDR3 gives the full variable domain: EPEVTQTPSHQVTQMGQEVILRCVPISNHLYFYWYRQILGQKVEFLVSFYNNEISEKSEIFDDQFSVERPDGSNFTLKIRSTKLEDSAMYFCASSPGVGEKLFFGSGTQLSVL.